The clone carrying this TCR beta chain was detected a few times. Other DNA sequences from this sample encode an identical CDR3 as well. Using immunoSEQ multiplex PCR, the repertoire was profiled, and TCRdb retains in-frame clones only, with some absent. The repertoire holds nearly 1,000,000 clones, with around three quarters as singletons. The sample comes from a study of shared clonotypes between healthy human individuals. CDR3 length: 13 residues. The V end was cut by 5 bases, the J end by 6 bases, with 11 bases between. Germline V lookup: CDR1 MNHEY, CDR2 SMNVEV (reference sequence). The chain recombines TRBV27 with TRBJ1-5, with D possibly being TRBD1 (5 bases). This sequence was found in a man between 18 and 35 years old in good health. The sample comprised memory CD4+ T cells sorted from blood. The subset: CD45RA-negative fraction. Written as DNA, the CDR3 is TGTGCCAGCAGTCTAAGGGGCGGTCAGCCCCAGCATTTT. Translation gives CASSLRGGQPQHF.